This T cell receptor (beta chain) was observed in a study of blood T cell repertoires in COVID-19. Overall study context: COVID-19 samples, acute and convalescent, were from the United States, Italy and Spain. Sample material is recorded as cDNA or gDNA derived from T cells, B-cell-depleted T cells, or PBMCs.

Germline assignment: CDR1 SGHRS and CDR2 YFSETQ. Trimming removed 0 bases from V and 6 bases from J, with 12 bases in between. The CDR3 consists of 14 residues. Authors' analysis steps: Using reference gene primer amplification, nucleated cell counts were estimated. Using immunoSEQ multiplex PCR, the repertoire was profiled, and TCRdb retains in-frame clones only, with some absent. That table furnishes V, J and clone size, whereas the DNA furnished D and trimming. The repertoire holds about 200,000 clones, with 88% as singletons. The sequenced sample was peripheral blood. The chain is built from TRBV5-1 and TRBJ1-1, with D possibly being TRBD1 (5 bases). This TCR was sampled from a man between 18 and 35 years old with active or convalescent COVID-19. As DNA, the CDR3 is TGCGCCAGCAGCTTGGGACAGCTCCCTCCTGAAGCTTTCTTT. This codes for CASSLGQLPPEAFF.